Sequencing of this TCR beta chain was carried out in a study of T-cell memory formation after mild COVID-19. This clonotype was seen a handful of times. V lost 3 bases, J lost 5 bases, and 11 bases lay in between. The CDR3 totals 14 residues. CDR1 is SGHAT and CDR2 is FQNNGV in the germline V gene. TCRdb re-called the 5' RACE reads with MiXCR, one entry per CDR3 protein. The sample includes roughly 160,000 distinct CDR3 sequences, roughly 11% of them seen just once. This clonotype was obtained from a man in his late teens or twenties who had mild COVID-19 (a few samples of this study predate the infection). Cell type and time point are not known. The chain couples TRBV11-2 to TRBJ2-1; TRBD2 is a possible D gene (5 bases). Sequencing was performed on PBMCs or a T cell subset sorted from them (not recorded which). The CDR3 sequence is CASSLSDYHNEQFF. The CDR3 DNA sequence: TGTGCCAGCAGCTTGTCTGACTATCACAATGAGCAGTTCTTC.